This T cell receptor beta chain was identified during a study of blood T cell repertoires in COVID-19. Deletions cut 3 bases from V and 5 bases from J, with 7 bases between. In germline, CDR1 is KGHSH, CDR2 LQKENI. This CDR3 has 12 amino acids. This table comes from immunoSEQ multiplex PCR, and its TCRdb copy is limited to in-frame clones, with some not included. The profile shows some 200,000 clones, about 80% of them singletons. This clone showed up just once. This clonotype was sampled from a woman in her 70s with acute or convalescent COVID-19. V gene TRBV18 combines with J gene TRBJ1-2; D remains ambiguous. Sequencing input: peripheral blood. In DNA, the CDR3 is TGTGCCAGCTCACCCAATAGTTATGGCTACACCTTC. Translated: CASSPNSYGYTF.